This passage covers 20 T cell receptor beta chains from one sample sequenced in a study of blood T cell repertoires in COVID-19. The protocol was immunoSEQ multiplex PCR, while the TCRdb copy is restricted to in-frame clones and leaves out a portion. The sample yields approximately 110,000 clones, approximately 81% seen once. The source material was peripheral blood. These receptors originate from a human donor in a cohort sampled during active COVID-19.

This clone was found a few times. This CDR3 reads CATSRGGTPANYGYTF. CDR3 coding DNA: TGTGCCACCAGTCGCGGGGGGACACCCGCTAACTATGGCTACACCTTC. V is TRBV24-1 and J is TRBJ1-2; D perhaps matches TRBD1 (6 bases). The CDR3 is 16 amino acids. Trimming stripped 6 bases from V and 0 bases from J, with 16 bases between. Per germline, CDR1 KGHDR and CDR2 SFDVKD.

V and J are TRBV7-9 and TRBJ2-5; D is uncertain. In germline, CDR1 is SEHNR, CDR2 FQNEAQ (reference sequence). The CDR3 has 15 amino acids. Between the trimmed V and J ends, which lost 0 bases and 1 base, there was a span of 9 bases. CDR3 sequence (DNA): TGTGCCAGCAGCTTAGCTCAGGCTCGCCAAGAGACCCAGTACTTC. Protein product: CASSLAQARQETQYF. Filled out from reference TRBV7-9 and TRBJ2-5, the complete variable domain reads DTGVSQNPRHKITKRGQNVTFRCDPISEHNRLYWYRQTLGQGPEFLTYFQNEAQLEKSRLLSDRFSAERPKGSFSTLEIQRTEQGDSAMYLCASSLAQARQETQYFGPGTRLLVL.

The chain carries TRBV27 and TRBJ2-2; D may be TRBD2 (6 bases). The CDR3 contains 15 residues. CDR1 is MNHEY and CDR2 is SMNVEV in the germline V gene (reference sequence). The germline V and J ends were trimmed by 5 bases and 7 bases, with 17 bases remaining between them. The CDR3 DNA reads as TGTGCCAGCAGTCCTGGGACCGGGACTCACGGGGAGCTGTTTTTT. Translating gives CASSPGTGTHGELFF.

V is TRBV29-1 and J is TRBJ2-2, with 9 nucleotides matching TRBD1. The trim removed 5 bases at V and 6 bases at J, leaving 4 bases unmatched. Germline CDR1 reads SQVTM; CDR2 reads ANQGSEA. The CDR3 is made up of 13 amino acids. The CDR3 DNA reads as TGCAGCGTTTCGGGACAGGGAGCCGGGGAGCTGTTTTTT. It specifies CSVSGQGAGELFF.

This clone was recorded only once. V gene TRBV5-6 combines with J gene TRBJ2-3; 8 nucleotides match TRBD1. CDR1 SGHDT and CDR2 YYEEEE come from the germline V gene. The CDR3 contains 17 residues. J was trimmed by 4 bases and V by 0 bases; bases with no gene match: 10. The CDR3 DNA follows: TGTGCCAGCAGCTTGGGTGCCGGGACAGGTCTGGCAGATACGCAGTATTTT. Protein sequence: CASSLGAGTGLADTQYF. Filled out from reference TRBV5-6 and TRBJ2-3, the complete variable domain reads DAGVTQSPTHLIKTRGQQVTLRCSPKSGHDTVSWYQQALGQGPQFIFQYYEEEERQRGNFPDRFSGHQFPNYSSELNVNALLLGDSALYLCASSLGAGTGLADTQYFGPGTRLTVL.

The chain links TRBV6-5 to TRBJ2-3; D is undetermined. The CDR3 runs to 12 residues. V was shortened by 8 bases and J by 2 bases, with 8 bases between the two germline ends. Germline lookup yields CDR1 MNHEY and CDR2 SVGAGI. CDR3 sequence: CASAVHTDTQYF. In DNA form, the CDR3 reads TGTGCCAGCGCGGTGCACACAGATACGCAGTATTTT.

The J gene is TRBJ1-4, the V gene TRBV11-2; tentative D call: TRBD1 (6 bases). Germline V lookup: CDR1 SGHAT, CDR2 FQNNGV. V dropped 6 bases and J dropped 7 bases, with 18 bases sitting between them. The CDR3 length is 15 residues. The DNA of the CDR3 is TGTGCCAGCAGACCCGCGTCGGGGGGCGGTGAAAAACTGTTTTTT. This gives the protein CASRPASGGGEKLFF. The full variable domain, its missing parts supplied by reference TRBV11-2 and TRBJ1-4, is EAGVAQSPRYKIIEKRQSVAFWCNPISGHATLYWYQQILGQGPKLLIQFQNNGVVDDSQLPKDRFSAERLKGVDSTLKIQPAKLEDSAVYLCASRPASGGGEKLFFGSGTQLSVL.

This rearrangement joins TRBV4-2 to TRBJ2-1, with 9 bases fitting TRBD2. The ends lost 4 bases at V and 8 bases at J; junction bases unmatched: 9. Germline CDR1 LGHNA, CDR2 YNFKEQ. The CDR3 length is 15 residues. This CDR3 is CASSPFGTSIHEQFF. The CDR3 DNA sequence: TGTGCCAGCAGCCCGTTCGGGACTAGCATCCATGAGCAGTTCTTC.

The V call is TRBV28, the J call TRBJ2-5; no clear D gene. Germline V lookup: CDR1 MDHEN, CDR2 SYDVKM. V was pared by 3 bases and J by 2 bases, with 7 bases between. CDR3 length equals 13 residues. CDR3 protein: CASSFLAQETQYF. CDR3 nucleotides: TGTGCCAGCAGTTTTTTGGCACAAGAGACCCAGTACTTC.

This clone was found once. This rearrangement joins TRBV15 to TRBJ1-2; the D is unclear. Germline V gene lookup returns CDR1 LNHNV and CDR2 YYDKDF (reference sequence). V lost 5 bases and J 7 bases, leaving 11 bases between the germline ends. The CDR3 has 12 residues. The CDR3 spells CATSHGVGGYTF. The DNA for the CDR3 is TGTGCCACCAGCCACGGGGTCGGTGGCTACACCTTC.

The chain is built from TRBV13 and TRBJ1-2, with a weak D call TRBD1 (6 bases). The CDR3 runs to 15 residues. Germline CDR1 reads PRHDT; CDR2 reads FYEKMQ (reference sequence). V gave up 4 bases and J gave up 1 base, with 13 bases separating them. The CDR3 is CASSSRTELNYGYTF. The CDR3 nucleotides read TGTGCCAGCAGCTCGAGGACAGAGCTTAACTATGGCTACACCTTC.

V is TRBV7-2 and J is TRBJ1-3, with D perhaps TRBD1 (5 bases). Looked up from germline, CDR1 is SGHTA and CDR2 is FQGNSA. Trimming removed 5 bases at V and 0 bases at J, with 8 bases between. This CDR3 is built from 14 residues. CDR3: CASSTGISGNTIYF. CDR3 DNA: TGTGCCAGCAGCACAGGAATCTCTGGAAACACCATATATTTT. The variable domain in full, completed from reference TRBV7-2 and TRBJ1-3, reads GAGVSQSPSNKVTEKGKDVELRCDPISGHTALYWYRQSLGQGLEFLIYFQGNSAPDKSGLPSDRFSAERTGGSVSTLTIQRTQQEDSAVYLCASSTGISGNTIYFGEGSWLTVV.

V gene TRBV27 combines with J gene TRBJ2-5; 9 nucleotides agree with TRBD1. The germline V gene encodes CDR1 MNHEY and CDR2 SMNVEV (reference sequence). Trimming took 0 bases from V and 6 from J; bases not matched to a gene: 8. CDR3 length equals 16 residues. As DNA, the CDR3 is TGTGCCAGCAGTTTATCGAGGGGACAGGGTCGACAGACCCAGTACTTC. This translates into CASSLSRGQGRQTQYF.

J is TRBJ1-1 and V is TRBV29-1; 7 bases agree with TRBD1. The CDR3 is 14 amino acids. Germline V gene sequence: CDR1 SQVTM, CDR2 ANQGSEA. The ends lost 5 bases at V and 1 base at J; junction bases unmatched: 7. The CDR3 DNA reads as TGCAGCGTTCGCCCCGGGACAGAGAACACTGAAGCTTTCTTT. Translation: CSVRPGTENTEAFF. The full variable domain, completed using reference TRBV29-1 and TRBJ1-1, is SAVISQKPSRDICQRGTSLTIQCQVDSQVTMMFWYRQQPGQSLTLIATANQGSEATYESGFVIDKFPISRPNLTFSTLTVSNMSPEDSSIYLCSVRPGTENTEAFFGQGTRLTVV.

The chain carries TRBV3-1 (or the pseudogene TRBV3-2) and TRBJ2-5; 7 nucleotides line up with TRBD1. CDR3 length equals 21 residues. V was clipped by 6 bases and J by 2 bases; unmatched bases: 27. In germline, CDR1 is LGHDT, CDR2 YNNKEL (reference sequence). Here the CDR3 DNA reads TGTGCCAGCAGATCTCCTCGACAGGGAACACTTTGGGCCCCCAATCAAGAGACCCAGTACTTC. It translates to CASRSPRQGTLWAPNQETQYF.

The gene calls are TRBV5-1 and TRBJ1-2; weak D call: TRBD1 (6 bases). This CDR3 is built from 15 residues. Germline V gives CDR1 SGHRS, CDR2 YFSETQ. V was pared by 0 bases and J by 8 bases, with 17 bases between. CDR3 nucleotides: TGCGCCAGCAGCTTGGGGGGCGCGGGGGCTCAGGGCTACACCTTC. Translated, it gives CASSLGGAGAQGYTF. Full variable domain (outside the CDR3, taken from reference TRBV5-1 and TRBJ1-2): KAGVTQTPRYLIKTRGQQVTLSCSPISGHRSVSWYQQTPGQGLQFLFEYFSETQRNKGNFPGRFSGRQFSNSRSEMNVSTLELGDSALYLCASSLGGAGAQGYTFGSGTRLTVV.

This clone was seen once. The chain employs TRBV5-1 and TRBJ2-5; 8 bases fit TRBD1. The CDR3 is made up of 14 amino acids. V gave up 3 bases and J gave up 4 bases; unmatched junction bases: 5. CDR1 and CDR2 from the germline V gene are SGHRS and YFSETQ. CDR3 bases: TGCGCCAGCAGCTCAGGACAGGGTTCAGAGACCCAGTACTTC. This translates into CASSSGQGSETQYF.

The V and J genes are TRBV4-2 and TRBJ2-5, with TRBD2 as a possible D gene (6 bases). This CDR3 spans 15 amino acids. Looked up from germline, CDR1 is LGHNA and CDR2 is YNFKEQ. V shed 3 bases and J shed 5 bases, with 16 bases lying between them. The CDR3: CASSQAPGVGETQYF. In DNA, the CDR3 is TGTGCCAGCAGCCAGGCTCCGGGAGTAGGGGAGACCCAGTACTTC.

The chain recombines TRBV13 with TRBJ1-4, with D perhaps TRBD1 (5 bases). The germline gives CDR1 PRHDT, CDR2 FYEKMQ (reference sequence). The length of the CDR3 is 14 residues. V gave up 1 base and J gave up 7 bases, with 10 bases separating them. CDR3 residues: CASSLAGQAEKLFF. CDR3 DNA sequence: TGTGCCAGCAGCTTAGCCGGACAAGCTGAAAAACTGTTTTTT.

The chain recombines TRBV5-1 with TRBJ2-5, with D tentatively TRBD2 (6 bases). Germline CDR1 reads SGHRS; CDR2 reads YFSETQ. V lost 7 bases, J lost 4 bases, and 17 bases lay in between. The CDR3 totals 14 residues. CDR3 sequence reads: CASRGLGGSETQYF. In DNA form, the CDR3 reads TGCGCCAGCCGGGGGTTGGGCGGTTCAGAGACCCAGTACTTC.